This T cell receptor beta chain was captured by sequencing in a study of blood T cells in healthy people across ages. The CDR3 spans 16 residues. The germline gives CDR1 SQVTM, CDR2 ANQGSEA. With V trimmed by 4 bases and J by 5 bases, 15 bases remained unmatched. The study recruited healthy Caucasian donors from Russia who were aged about 6 to 90. PCR was performed a second time for roughly 6 to 12 cycles using a sample-barcoded 5' primer and a J-beta primer mix. Each of the cDNA molecules was tagged by a template-switch adaptor with 12 random nucleotides. No fewer than 2.5 million CDR3-containing paired-end reads came from each sample. TCRdb fed the 5' RACE reads into MiXCR, producing one record per CDR3 protein. The data contain 980,000 or so distinct CDR3 sequences, 40% to 60% of them singletons.

V and J are TRBV29-1 and TRBJ2-5, with TRBD1 matching 8 bases. The TCR originated in a man in his thirties or forties in good health. The sample consisted of blood. CDR3 residues: CSVARGQGSAWETQYF. CDR3 bases: TGCAGCGTTGCCCGCGGACAGGGAAGCGCCTGGGAGACCCAGTACTTC.